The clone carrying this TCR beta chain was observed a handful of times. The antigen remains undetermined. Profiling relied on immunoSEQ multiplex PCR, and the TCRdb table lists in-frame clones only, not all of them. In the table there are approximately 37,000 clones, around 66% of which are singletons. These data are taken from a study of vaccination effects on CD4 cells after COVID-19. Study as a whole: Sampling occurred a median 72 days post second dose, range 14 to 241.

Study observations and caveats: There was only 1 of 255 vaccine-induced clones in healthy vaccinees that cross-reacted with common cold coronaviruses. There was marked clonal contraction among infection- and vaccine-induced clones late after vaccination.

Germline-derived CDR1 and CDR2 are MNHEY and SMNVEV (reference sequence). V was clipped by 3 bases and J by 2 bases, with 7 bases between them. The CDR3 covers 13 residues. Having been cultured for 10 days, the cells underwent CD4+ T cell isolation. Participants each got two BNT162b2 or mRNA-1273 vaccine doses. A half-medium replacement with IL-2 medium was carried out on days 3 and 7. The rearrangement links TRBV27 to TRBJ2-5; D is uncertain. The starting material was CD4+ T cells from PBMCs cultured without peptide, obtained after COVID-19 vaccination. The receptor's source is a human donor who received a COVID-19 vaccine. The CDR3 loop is CASSFGRQETQYF. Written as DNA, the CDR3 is TGTGCCAGCAGTTTCGGCAGGCAAGAGACCCAGTACTTC.